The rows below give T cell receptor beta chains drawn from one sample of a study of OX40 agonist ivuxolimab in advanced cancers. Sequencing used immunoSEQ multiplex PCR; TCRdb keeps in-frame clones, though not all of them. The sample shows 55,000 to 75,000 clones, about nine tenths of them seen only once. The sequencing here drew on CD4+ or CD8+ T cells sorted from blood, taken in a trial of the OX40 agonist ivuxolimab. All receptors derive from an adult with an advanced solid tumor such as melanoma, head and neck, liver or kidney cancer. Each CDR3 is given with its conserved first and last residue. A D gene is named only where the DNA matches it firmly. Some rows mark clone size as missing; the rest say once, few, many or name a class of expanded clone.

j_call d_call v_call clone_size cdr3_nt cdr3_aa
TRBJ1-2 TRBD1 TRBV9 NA TGTGCCAGCAGCGGAAGGGAAGGGACAGGGGAGGAGTATGGCTACACCTTC CASSGREGTGEEYGYTF
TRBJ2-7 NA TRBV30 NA TGTGCCTGGAGTGGAGGACAGTACTACGAGCAGTACTTC CAWSGGQYYEQYF
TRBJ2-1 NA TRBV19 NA TGTGCCAGTAGTATAGATCGTGGGGATTACAATGAGCAGTTCTTC CASSIDRGDYNEQFF
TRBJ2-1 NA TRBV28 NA TGTGCCAGCAGTTTATTGGCCAGGGAGCAGTTCTTC CASSLLAREQFF
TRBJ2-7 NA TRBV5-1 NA TGCGCCAGCAAGAAGGGGGGCTCCTACGAGCAGTACTTC CASKKGGSYEQYF
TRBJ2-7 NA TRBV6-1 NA TGTGCCAGCAGTGAAGCGCGGGACAGATTTTACGAGCAGTACTTC CASSEARDRFYEQYF
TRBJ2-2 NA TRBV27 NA TGTGCCAGCAGTTTGGGACCCATTCCGAACACCGGGGAGCTGTTTTTT CASSLGPIPNTGELFF
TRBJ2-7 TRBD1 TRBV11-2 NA TGTGCCAGCAGCTTTAGGGGGCCCCACGAGCAGTACTTC CASSFRGPHEQYF
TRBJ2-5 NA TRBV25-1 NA TGTGCCAGCAGTGATGGGTCGGGATATCAAGAGACCCAGTACTTC CASSDGSGYQETQYF
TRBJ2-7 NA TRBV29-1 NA TGCAGCGTAAAAGGGGACTACGAGCAGTACTTC CSVKGDYEQYF
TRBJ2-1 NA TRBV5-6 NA TGTGCCAGCAGCCTTCTTATACCCGGGGCGAATGAGCAGTTCTTC CASSLLIPGANEQFF
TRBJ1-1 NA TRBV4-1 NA TGCGCCAGCAGCCGGATGCACATCCCGGGACTCCGGCCGGTGAGCACTGAAGCTTTCTTT CASSRMHIPGLRPVSTEAFF
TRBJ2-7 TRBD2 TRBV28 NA TGTGCCAGCAGTTTGCTAGCGGGACGCGAGCAGTACTTC CASSLLAGREQYF
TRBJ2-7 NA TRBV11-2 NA TGTGCCAGCAGCCCGCGGGACTCCTCCTACGAGCAGTACTTC CASSPRDSSYEQYF
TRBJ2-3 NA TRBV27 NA TGTGCCAGCAGACCTACAGGTTCGCGTTTAGATACGCAGTATTTT CASRPTGSRLDTQYF
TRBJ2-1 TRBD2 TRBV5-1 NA TGCGCCAGCAGCTCCCCTCCGGGAGGTTCCTACAATGAGCAGTTCTTC CASSSPPGGSYNEQFF
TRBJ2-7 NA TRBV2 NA TGTGCCAGCAGTGAATATTACGAGCAGTACTTC CASSEYYEQYF
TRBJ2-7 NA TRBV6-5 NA TGTGCCAGCAGCAATACGACTGTCTACGAGCAGTACTTC CASSNTTVYEQYF
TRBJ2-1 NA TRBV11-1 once TGTGCCAGCGGAGGCAATGAGCAGTTCTTC CASGGNEQFF
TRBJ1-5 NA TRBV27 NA TGTGCCAGCAGCCCGAGTTTGGGTCAGCCCCAGCATTTT CASSPSLGQPQHF
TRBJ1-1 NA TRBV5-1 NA TGCGCCAGCAGCTTGGTGGAGGAGGGCACTGAAGCTTTCTTT CASSLVEEGTEAFF
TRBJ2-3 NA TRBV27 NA TGTGCCAGCAGTTCATCGCCCTTAGCGACCCTTAACACAGATACGCAGTATTTT CASSSSPLATLNTDTQYF
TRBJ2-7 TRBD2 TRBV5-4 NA TGTGCCAGCAGCTCTAGCGGGAGTGGCGAGCAGTACTTC CASSSSGSGEQYF
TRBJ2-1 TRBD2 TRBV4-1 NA TGCGCCAGTGACATTAGCGGGAGTGAGCAGTTCTTC CASDISGSEQFF
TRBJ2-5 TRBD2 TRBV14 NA TGTGCCAGCAGCCAAGAACGGGCGGGAGGCCTATTGGGGACCCAGTACTTC CASSQERAGGLLGTQYF
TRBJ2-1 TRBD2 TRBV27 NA TGTGCCAGCAGTTTGTCTCCTAGCGGGATCGGGCCCAACAATGAGCAGTTCTTC CASSLSPSGIGPNNEQFF
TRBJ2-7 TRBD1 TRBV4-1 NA TGCGCCAGCAGCCATCGGACAGGGGACCCCTACGAGCAGTACTTC CASSHRTGDPYEQYF
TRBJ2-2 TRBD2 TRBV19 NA TGTGCCAGTAGTCCCGAGCTAGCGGGAATGAGTGTTAGCACCGGGGAGCTGTTTTTT CASSPELAGMSVSTGELFF
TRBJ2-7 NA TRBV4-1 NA TGCGCCAGCAGCCTGCAGGCCCTCCTGACCTACGAGCAGTACTTC CASSLQALLTYEQYF
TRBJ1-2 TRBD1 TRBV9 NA TGTGCCAGCAGCGACCCCCAGGGGGCCGCCCTTAACTATGGCTACACCTTC CASSDPQGAALNYGYTF
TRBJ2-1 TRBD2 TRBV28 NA TGTGCCAGCAGTTTCGGGACTAGCGGAGTGGGGGTCTACAATGAGCAGTTCTTC CASSFGTSGVGVYNEQFF
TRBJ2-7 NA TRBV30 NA TGTGCCTGGAGACTGGTGGGAACCGACCCCGAGCAGTACTTC CAWRLVGTDPEQYF
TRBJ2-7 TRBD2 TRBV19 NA TGTGCCAGTAGTAGCGGACTAGCCGCCGAGCAGTACTTC CASSSGLAAEQYF
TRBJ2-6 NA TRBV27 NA TGTGCCAGCAGTCCCGTCTTTGGGGCCAACGTCCTGACTTTC CASSPVFGANVLTF
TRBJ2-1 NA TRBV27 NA TGTGCCAGCAGGGCAGGGCAGGACAATGAGCAGTTCTTC CASRAGQDNEQFF
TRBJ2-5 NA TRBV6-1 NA TGTGCCAGCAGTGGGGGGACTGCGGGAGAGACCCAGTACTTC CASSGGTAGETQYF
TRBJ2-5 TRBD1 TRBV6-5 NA TGTGCCAGCAGTTACGGCCGACAGGGAGACCTGGAGCAGTACTTC CASSYGRQGDLEQYF
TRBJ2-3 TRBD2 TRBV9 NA TGTGCCAGCAGCGAGGACTGGGAGGGAGGGACGCAGTATTTT CASSEDWEGGTQYF
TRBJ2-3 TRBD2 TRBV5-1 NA TGCGCCAGCAGCCCAGGACTAGCCCTCACAGATACGCAGTATTTT CASSPGLALTDTQYF
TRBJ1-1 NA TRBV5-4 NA TGTGCCAGCAGCTTGCGGTCTATCTCGGGTTTAGTGAACACTGAAGCTTTCTTT CASSLRSISGLVNTEAFF
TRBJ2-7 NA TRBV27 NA TGTGCCAGCGTTTCGGGTCACGAGCAGTACTTC CASVSGHEQYF
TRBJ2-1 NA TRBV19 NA TGTGCCAGTAGTTCTGCGTCCTACAATGAGCAGTTCTTC CASSSASYNEQFF
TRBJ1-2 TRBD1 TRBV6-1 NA TGTGCCAGCAGTGAAACAGGGGGGACCTATGGCTACACCTTC CASSETGGTYGYTF
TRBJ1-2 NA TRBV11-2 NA TGTGCCAGCAGCTTATCCGGGAAGTGGAGATATGGCTACACCTTC CASSLSGKWRYGYTF
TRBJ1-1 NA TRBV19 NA TGTGCCAGTAGTATGGTCCCCGGGACGGAGAACACTGAAGCTTTCTTT CASSMVPGTENTEAFF
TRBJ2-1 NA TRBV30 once TGTGCCTGGACATTCTACAATGAGCAGTTCTTC CAWTFYNEQFF
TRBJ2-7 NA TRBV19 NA TGTGCCAGTAGTATAGGAGTCGAGCAGTACTTC CASSIGVEQYF
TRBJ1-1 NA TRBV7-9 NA TGTGCCAGCAGCTTAGTTGGAGAAATCACTGAAGCTTTCTTT CASSLVGEITEAFF
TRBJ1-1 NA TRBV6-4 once TGTGCCAGCAGTTACGCAGAAAACACTGAAGCTTTCTTT CASSYAENTEAFF
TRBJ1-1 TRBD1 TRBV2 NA TGTGCCAGCAGGGGACAGGGAGTAGACGCTGAAGCTTTCTTT CASRGQGVDAEAFF
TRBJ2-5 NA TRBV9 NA TGTGCCAGCAGCCCCCCCCTGGCGGAAGAGACCCAGTACTTC CASSPPLAEETQYF
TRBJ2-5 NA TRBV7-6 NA TGTGCCAGCAGCTCTACTCGGGACTCGGGAGAGACCCAGTACTTC CASSSTRDSGETQYF
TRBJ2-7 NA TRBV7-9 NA TGTGCCAGCAGCTTGGCCAGGGGATATTCCTACGAGCAGTACTTC CASSLARGYSYEQYF
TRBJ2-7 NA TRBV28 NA TGTGCCAGCAGTTTTCCCACAATCAAGGGGGGGGAGCAGTACTTC CASSFPTIKGGEQYF
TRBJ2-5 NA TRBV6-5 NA TGTGCCAGCAGCCAACCTCGGGAGACCCAGTACTTC CASSQPRETQYF
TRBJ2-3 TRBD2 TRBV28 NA TGTGCCAGCAGTCCCATAGGGTTCAGGAGGACTAGCGGGAGTGCAGATACGCAGTATTTT CASSPIGFRRTSGSADTQYF
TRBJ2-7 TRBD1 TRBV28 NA TGTGCCACCTCAGACCGGGACAGGACCTACGAGCAGTACTTC CATSDRDRTYEQYF
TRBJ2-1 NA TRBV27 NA TGTGCCAGCAGTTTAACCGCGGATGAGCAGTTCTTC CASSLTADEQFF
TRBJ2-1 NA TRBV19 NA TGTGCCAGTAGTATAGCGGGGTACAATGAGCAGTTCTTC CASSIAGYNEQFF
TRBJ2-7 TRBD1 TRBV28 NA TGTGCCAGCAGTTTGTGGACAGGGGGTTACGAGCAGTACTTC CASSLWTGGYEQYF